A single sample gave rise to the 32 T cell receptor beta chains below, sequenced in a study of CD8 T cells in ankylosing spondylitis. The study's findings and limits: Apparently characteristic of ankylosing spondylitis blood was a TCR beta motif (about 8 highly homologous variants).

Their cognate antigens are unknown. Using its own MiXCR run on the 5' RACE reads, TCRdb lists one record per CDR3 protein. In the table there are about 220,000 distinct CDR3 sequences, roughly 18% of which are singletons. What was sequenced was blood, either unsorted or a sorted T cell fraction (not recorded which). The receptors here all came from a male donor with ankylosing spondylitis.

This clonotype was counted between two and nine times. V gene TRBV29-1 combines with J gene TRBJ2-7; 8 bases agree with TRBD2. The V gene's germline CDR1 is SQVTM and CDR2 ANQGSEA. Trimming cost V 2 bases and J 2 bases; bases outside gene matches: 5. This CDR3 has 14 residues. CDR3 region: CSVERTSSPYEQYF. In nucleotides, the CDR3 is TGCAGCGTTGAAAGGACTAGCTCCCCCTACGAGCAGTACTTC.

This chain uses TRBV7-9 with TRBJ2-3, with TRBD2 matching 11 bases. The CDR3 consists of 15 residues. The germline CDR1 and CDR2 sequences are SEHNR and FQNEAQ (reference sequence). The V gene end was trimmed by 5 bases and the J gene end by 2 bases; junction bases not matched to a gene: 3. CDR3 amino acids: CASSKTSGDTDTQYF. In DNA form, the CDR3 reads TGTGCCAGCAGCAAGACTAGCGGGGACACAGATACGCAGTATTTT.

V gene TRBV27 combines with J gene TRBJ2-7; 7 bases map to TRBD1. V gave up 5 bases and J gave up 6 bases; unmatched junction bases: 4. The CDR3 runs to 12 residues. Looked up from germline, CDR1 is MNHEY and CDR2 is SMNVEV (reference sequence). DNA for the CDR3: TGTGCCAGCAGTCCAGCAGGGGGCGAGCAGTACTTC. Amino acid sequence: CASSPAGGEQYF.

This clonotype has only a few counts. The chain carries TRBV9 and TRBJ2-7, with a possible D match to TRBD2 (6 bases). The CDR3 contains 16 residues. V was trimmed by 3 bases and J by 2 bases, leaving 18 bases between them. CDR1 and CDR2 (germline): SGDLS, YYNGEE. CDR3 DNA: TGTGCCAGCAGCGCCCGGGACTTTAGCGGAACCTACGAGCAGTACTTC. This sequence encodes CASSARDFSGTYEQYF. The variable domain in full, completed from reference TRBV9 and TRBJ2-7, reads DSGVTQTPKHLITATGQRVTLRCSPRSGDLSVYWYQQSLDQGLQFLIQYYNGEERAKGNILERFSAQQFPDLHSELNLSSLELGDSALYFCASSARDFSGTYEQYFGPGTRLTVT.

V is TRBV28 and J is TRBJ1-4; no clear D. V was shortened by 1 base and J by 12 bases, with 6 bases between the two germline ends. CDR1 and CDR2 from the germline V gene are MDHEN and SYDVKM. The length of the CDR3 is 11 residues. The CDR3 DNA is TGTGCCAGCAGTTTATACTCCGAACTGTTTTTT. Translation: CASSLYSELFF. The full variable domain, with the rest looked up from reference TRBV28 and TRBJ1-4, is DVKVTQSSRYLVKRTGEKVFLECVQDMDHENMFWYRQDPGLGLRLIYFSYDVKMKEKGDIPEGYSVSREKKERFSLILESASTNQTSMYLCASSLYSELFFGSGTQLSVL.

The gene calls are TRBV30 and TRBJ1-1; D perhaps matches TRBD1 (6 bases). V lost 1 base, J lost 7 bases, and 10 bases lay in between. The germline CDR1 and CDR2 sequences are GTSNPN and SVGIG (reference sequence). The CDR3 is made up of 12 amino acids. The CDR3 bases are TGTGCCTGGAGTGCCCTGACAGGTGAAGCTTTCTTT. As protein: CAWSALTGEAFF.

The chain uses TRBV9 and TRBJ2-7; the D gene is possibly TRBD2 (5 bases). This CDR3 is 16 amino acids long. V lost 0 bases and J 1 base, leaving 14 bases between the germline ends. The germline gives CDR1 SGDLS, CDR2 YYNGEE. The CDR3 here is CASSVGDYSLSYEQYF. The CDR3 coding sequence is TGTGCCAGCAGCGTAGGTGACTATTCGTTGTCCTACGAGCAGTACTTC. The variable domain in full, with the rest retrieved from reference TRBV9 and TRBJ2-7, is DSGVTQTPKHLITATGQRVTLRCSPRSGDLSVYWYQQSLDQGLQFLIQYYNGEERAKGNILERFSAQQFPDLHSELNLSSLELGDSALYFCASSVGDYSLSYEQYFGPGTRLTVT.

This clonotype has a handful of counts. The chain links TRBV27 to TRBJ2-7; D remains ambiguous. The CDR3 has 15 residues. CDR1 and CDR2 (germline): MNHEY, SMNVEV (reference sequence). The ends were cut back, 5 bases at V and 0 bases at J, with 14 bases in the middle. Written as DNA, the CDR3 is TGTGCCAGCAGTCTCTATTATTTAAGCTCCTACGAGCAGTACTTC. Translating gives CASSLYYLSSYEQYF.

The table lists this clonotype with a few counts. The rearrangement links TRBV12-3 or TRBV12-4 to TRBJ2-1; TRBD2 matches 7 bases. Losses at the gene ends were 3 bases for V and 6 bases for J; bases not matched to a gene: 11. This CDR3 spans 16 amino acids. The CDR3 sequence is CASSFWGTTLPNEQFF. The CDR3 nucleotides are TGTGCCAGCAGTTTCTGGGGGACTACCCTCCCCAATGAGCAGTTCTTC.

This clonotype has a handful of counts. The chain uses TRBV12-3 or TRBV12-4 and TRBJ1-2; 10 bases fit TRBD1. Losses at the gene ends were 6 bases for V and 0 bases for J; bases not matched to a gene: 1. The CDR3 contains 14 residues. CDR3 in DNA: TGTGCCAGCAGCGGACAGGGGGCTAACTATGGCTACACCTTC. Protein: CASSGQGANYGYTF.

Only a few counts were recorded for this clonotype. The chain combines TRBV5-6 with TRBJ1-2; possible D gene TRBD1, 6 bases. Deletions cut 3 bases from V and 2 bases from J, with 11 bases between. Looked up from germline, CDR1 is SGHDT and CDR2 is YYEEEE. The CDR3 covers 14 residues. CDR3 nucleotide sequence: TGTGCCAGCAGCTGGTGGACAGCGAACTATGGCTACACCTTC. This sequence encodes CASSWWTANYGYTF.

This CDR3 is CASSSPPVGELFF. CDR3 in DNA: TGTGCCAGTAGTAGTCCCCCGGTCGGGGAGCTGTTTTTT. This sequence joins TRBV19 and TRBJ2-2; no reliable D call. Germline assignment: CDR1 LNHDA and CDR2 SQIVND (reference sequence). Trimming took 4 bases from V and 7 from J, leaving 10 bases between them. The CDR3 has 13 amino acids.

The chain couples TRBV11-3 to TRBJ2-1; D perhaps matches TRBD2 (6 bases). The CDR3 loop spans 16 amino acids. Trimming pared 5 bases from V and 0 bases from J, leaving 14 bases between. CDR1 SGHNT and CDR2 YENEEA come from the germline V gene. As DNA, the CDR3 is TGTGCCAGCAGCCTTTTGGGGGGTAGCTCCTACAATGAGCAGTTCTTC. It specifies CASSLLGGSSYNEQFF.

The chain links TRBV5-1 to TRBJ1-6; 9 bases fit TRBD1. V was clipped by 4 bases and J by 8 bases; unmatched bases: 7. This CDR3 is 15 amino acids long. Germline V gene sequence: CDR1 SGHRS, CDR2 YFSETQ. The DNA of the CDR3 is TGCGCCAGCAGCCCCGGACAGGGGCTGGATTCACCCCTCCACTTT. Translated: CASSPGQGLDSPLHF. Drawing the rest from reference TRBV5-1 and TRBJ1-6, the complete variable domain is KAGVTQTPRYLIKTRGQQVTLSCSPISGHRSVSWYQQTPGQGLQFLFEYFSETQRNKGNFPGRFSGRQFSNSRSEMNVSTLELGDSALYLCASSPGQGLDSPLHFGNGTRLTVT.

This chain uses TRBV6-1 with TRBJ2-7, with D possibly matching TRBD1 (6 bases). Between the trimmed V and J ends, which lost 2 bases and 3 bases, there was a span of 14 bases. Germline V gene data show CDR1 as MNHNS and CDR2 as SASEGT. The CDR3 has 15 residues. The chain's CDR3 is CASSEIETGSYEQYF. In DNA form, the CDR3 reads TGTGCCAGCAGTGAAATTGAGACAGGCAGCTACGAGCAGTACTTC.

The rearrangement joins TRBV5-1 to TRBJ1-2, with a possible D match to TRBD1 (5 bases). This CDR3 contains 15 residues. V was pared by 5 bases and J by 2 bases, with 16 bases between. In germline, CDR1 is SGHRS, CDR2 YFSETQ. The chain's CDR3 is CASSSDRPLNYGYTF. The CDR3 coding sequence is TGCGCCAGCAGTTCAGACAGACCTTTAAACTATGGCTACACCTTC.

This clonotype was seen more than once but under ten times. The rearrangement uses TRBV4-1 and TRBJ1-1; TRBD1 matches at 7 bases. This CDR3 is built from 14 residues. Germline V CDR1 and CDR2: MGHRA, YSYEKL. V shed 3 bases, J shed 0 bases, and the junction held 1 base outside the gene matches. CDR3 sequence reads: CASSHRGMNTEAFF. The DNA for the CDR3 is TGCGCCAGCAGCCACAGGGGGATGAACACTGAAGCTTTCTTT.

The rearrangement joins TRBV12-3 or TRBV12-4 to TRBJ1-1; weak D call: TRBD1 (5 bases). V lost 6 bases and J 3 bases, leaving 11 bases between the germline ends. CDR3 length equals 13 residues. The CDR3 loop reads CASSMGPYTEAFF. In DNA form, the CDR3 reads TGTGCCAGCAGCATGGGACCTTACACTGAAGCTTTCTTT.

The chain recombines TRBV7-9 with TRBJ1-1; a possible D gene is TRBD1 (5 bases). V lost 4 bases and J lost 10, with 25 bases in between. The length of the CDR3 is 16 residues. Germline V gene lookup returns CDR1 SEHNR and CDR2 FQNEAQ (reference sequence). The DNA for the CDR3 is TGTGCCAGCAGCTGGGGGGAGGTCAGCAACCTCAAGGGAGCTTTCTTT. Protein product: CASSWGEVSNLKGAFF.

V and J are TRBV4-3 and TRBJ2-7, with no clear D. The CDR3 loop spans 16 amino acids. Trimming removed 4 bases from V and 0 bases from J, with 16 bases in between. The V gene's germline CDR1 is LGHNA and CDR2 YSLEER. CDR3 region: CASSPWAEGSSYEQYF. The DNA of the CDR3 is TGCGCCAGCAGCCCTTGGGCTGAAGGAAGCTCCTACGAGCAGTACTTC.

The V call is TRBV6-1, the J call TRBJ2-2; D may match TRBD1 or TRBD2 (5 bases each). The CDR3 sequence is 18 residues long. Germline V lookup: CDR1 MNHNS, CDR2 SASEGT. V was clipped by 6 bases and J by 2 bases, with 22 bases between them. CDR3 sequence reads: CASRTARGPGGNTGELFF. The CDR3 DNA reads as TGTGCCAGCAGGACCGCTAGGGGTCCTGGAGGAAACACCGGGGAGCTGTTTTTT.

This clonotype has only a few counts. The V call is TRBV3-1, the J call TRBJ1-5; D unclear. Germline lookup yields CDR1 LGHDT and CDR2 YNNKEL (reference sequence). V was shortened by 4 bases and J by 7 bases, with 14 bases between the two germline ends. The CDR3 contains 14 residues. Written as DNA, the CDR3 is TGTGCCAGCAGCCCAGACATGTCCTACCAGCCCCAGCATTTT. It is translated as CASSPDMSYQPQHF.

The gene calls are TRBV30 and TRBJ2-1, with D perhaps TRBD2 (6 bases). In germline, CDR1 is GTSNPN, CDR2 SVGIG (reference sequence). Trimming left V 1 base short and J 8 bases short, with 9 bases between. CDR3 length: 12 residues. CDR3 protein: CAWSETGDEQFF. Here the CDR3 DNA reads TGTGCCTGGAGTGAAACGGGGGATGAGCAGTTCTTC.

The chain uses TRBV28 and TRBJ1-1; TRBD1 is a possible D gene (5 bases). The V gene's germline CDR1 is MDHEN and CDR2 SYDVKM. The CDR3 is 15 residues long. Trimming removed 6 bases at V and 4 bases at J, with 18 bases between. As DNA, the CDR3 is TGTGCCAGCAGAACCGTCTGGGGGTCTGGCACTGAAGCTTTCTTT. This codes for CASRTVWGSGTEAFF.

This sequence joins TRBV11-2 and TRBJ2-3; TRBD2 aligns across 8 bases. Germline loops: CDR1 SGHAT, CDR2 FQNNGV. There are 16 residues in the CDR3. The junction had 10 bases not matched to a gene; V was cut back by 8 bases and J by 0 bases. CDR3 sequence reads: CASAREGVTSTDTQYF. The CDR3 bases are TGTGCCAGCGCACGGGAGGGCGTAACTAGCACAGATACGCAGTATTTT.

This clonotype was found a few times. The V gene is TRBV12-3 or TRBV12-4, the J gene TRBJ2-5, with TRBD1 identical over 9 bases. This CDR3 contains 16 residues. After removal of 5 bases from V and 2 bases from J, the junction contained 9 bases not matched to a gene. The DNA for the CDR3 is TGTGCCAGCAGTGGGGGACAGGGACAGCATCAAGAGACCCAGTACTTC. It yields the protein CASSGGQGQHQETQYF.

This clonotype came up a few times. At one of its ends the junction is not consistent with the germline gene, which may arise from a read error. CDR3 sequence reads: CSANHHLSPYEQYF. The CDR3 DNA reads as TGCAGTGCTAACCACCACTTATCCCCCTACGAGCAGTATTTC. J is TRBJ2-7 and V is TRBV20-1; D is uncertain. The CDR3 runs to 14 residues. Germline values: CDR1 DFQATT, CDR2 SNEGSKA (reference sequence).

This clonotype showed up many times. The V gene is TRBV10-2, the J gene TRBJ1-2; D gene uncertain. The V end was cut by 5 bases, the J end by 2 bases, with 6 bases between. Germline values: CDR1 WSHSY, CDR2 SAAADI. CDR3 length: 12 amino acids. CDR3 nucleotides: TGCGCCAGCAGTCCCGGGAACTATGGCTACACCTTC. This sequence encodes CASSPGNYGYTF.

The CDR3 DNA reads TGCAGCGTTGCAGAGGACAGGGGAGAGACCCAGTACTTC. Translated, it gives CSVAEDRGETQYF. The chain has TRBV29-1 and TRBJ2-5; 9 bases agree with TRBD1. Germline lookup yields CDR1 SQVTM and CDR2 ANQGSEA. The CDR3 is 13 amino acids. Losses at the gene ends were 4 bases for V and 4 bases for J; bases not matched to a gene: 4.

The chain uses TRBV27 and TRBJ2-5; D call uncertain. CDR3 length: 14 residues. Germline CDR1 reads MNHEY; CDR2 reads SMNVEV (reference sequence). The ends were cut back, 2 bases at V and 0 bases at J, with 7 bases in the middle. The DNA for the CDR3 is TGTGCCAGCAGTTTAAATAGGGACCAAGAGACCCAGTACTTC. Its protein is CASSLNRDQETQYF.

This clonotype was recorded a few times. This chain uses TRBV7-3 with TRBJ2-3, with D unresolved. The germline CDR1 and CDR2 sequences are SGHTA and FQGTGA. The CDR3 covers 14 residues. V lost 6 bases and J lost 4, with 14 bases in between. CDR3 in DNA: TGTGCCAGCAGTCCCAGTTCAGACGCAGATACGCAGTATTTT. Translation: CASSPSSDADTQYF.

The chain links TRBV20-1 to TRBJ2-1; D may be TRBD1 or TRBD2 (6 bases each). The V gene's germline CDR1 is DFQATT and CDR2 SNEGSKA (reference sequence). Trimming shortened V by 4 bases and J by 5 bases, and 15 bases separated the two germline ends. This CDR3 contains 14 residues. The CDR3 loop reads CSAIGGGRDNEQFF. The CDR3 region has the DNA TGCAGTGCTATTGGAGGGGGGAGAGACAATGAGCAGTTCTTC.